The rows below give T cell receptor beta chains drawn from one sample of a study of Graves' ophthalmopathy and Graves' hyperthyroidism. TCRdb recomputed calls from the multiplex PCR reads with MiXCR, one row per CDR3 protein. The data contain 30,000 to 50,000 distinct CDR3 sequences, roughly 50% of them singletons. Sequencing was done on a sample of peripheral blood. The receptors were gathered from an adult woman with stable Graves' hyperthyroidism. CDR3s include the opening cysteine and the closing phenylalanine or tryptophan. Fields, in order: clone size, V gene, J gene, D gene, CDR3 protein, CDR3 DNA. A D gene is named only where the DNA matches it firmly. Clone size appears in some rows only: once, few, many, or a class for an expanded clone.

many	TRBV9	TRBJ2-3	TRBD2	CASSYGLAGTDTQYF	TGTGCCAGCAGCTACGGACTAGCTGGCACAGATACGCAGTATTTT
.	TRBV25-1	TRBJ1-6	TRBD1	CASNTGGGSPLHF	TGTGCCAGCAATACAGGGGGAGGCTCACCCCTCCACTTT
.	TRBV20-1	TRBJ2-5	.	CSAQIEETQYF	TGCAGTGCCCAGATTGAAGAGACCCAGTACTTC
.	TRBV15	TRBJ2-7	TRBD2	CATSMGGGSYEQYF	TGTGCCACCAGCATGGGTGGCGGGAGCTACGAGCAGTACTTC
few	TRBV2	TRBJ2-1	TRBD2	CASSDSLAGVRSYNEQFF	TGTGCCAGCAGTGATTCTCTAGCGGGAGTCAGGTCCTACAATGAGCAGTTCTTC
few	TRBV10-3	TRBJ2-7	TRBD1	CAISTGGTYEQYF	TGTGCCATCAGCACAGGGGGAACCTACGAGCAGTACTTC
many	TRBV9	TRBJ1-3	.	CAGSVDGATGNTIYF	TGTGCCGGCAGCGTCGACGGGGCCACTGGAAACACCATATATTTT
few	TRBV29-1	TRBJ1-5	.	CSVRQGNQPQHF	TGCAGCGTACGCCAGGGGAATCAGCCCCAGCATTTT
many	TRBV7-9	TRBJ2-7	.	CASSRPWGYEQYF	TGTGCCAGCAGTCGACCCTGGGGCTACGAGCAGTACTTC
many	TRBV11-3	TRBJ2-2	.	CASSLGVNTRTGELFF	TGTGCCAGCAGCTTAGGGGTCAACACGCGCACCGGGGAGCTGTTTTTT
few	TRBV28	TRBJ2-3	TRBD2	CASGSSGEDTQYF	TGTGCCAGCGGGTCTAGCGGGGAGGATACGCAGTATTTT
many	TRBV20-1	TRBJ1-3	.	CSASESWGTLGNTIYF	TGCAGTGCTAGCGAATCGTGGGGGACTCTGGGAAACACCATATATTTT
.	TRBV5-1	TRBJ2-5	.	CASSMLGQGNEKLFFGSGTQYF	.
many	TRBV4-2	TRBJ2-5	TRBD2	CASSQGGLGSQETQYF	TGTGCCAGCAGCCAAGGTGGACTAGGAAGCCAAGAGACCCAGTACTTC
medium-sized	TRBV29-1	TRBJ2-7	.	CSGIGQATYEQYF	TGCAGTGGCATCGGGCAGGCTACCTACGAGCAGTACTTC
.	TRBV5-1	TRBJ2-7	.	CASSLSDRQYF	TGCGCCAGCAGCCTCTCGGACAGGCAGTACTTC
many	TRBV6-5	TRBJ2-7	.	CASRSSGGMRDYEQYF	TGTGCCAGCAGGTCCTCCGGCGGGATGCGTGACTACGAGCAGTACTTC
.	TRBV5-6	TRBJ1-1	.	CASSLVQGPEAFF	TGTGCCAGCAGCTTGGTTCAGGGGCCTGAAGCTTTCTTT
few	TRBV7-9	TRBJ2-5	TRBD2	CASSLRTSGSGETQYF	TGTGCCAGCAGCTTAAGAACTAGCGGGAGCGGTGAGACCCAGTACTTC
many	TRBV2	TRBJ2-7	.	CASSVGPPIIYEQYF	TGTGCCAGCAGTGTAGGTCCGCCGATAATCTACGAGCAGTACTTC
.	TRBV29-1	TRBJ2-2	.	CSGSENTGELFF	TGCAGCGGTTCGGAGAACACCGGGGAGCTGTTTTTT
many	TRBV20-1	TRBJ2-2	.	CSARETAAGELFF	TGCAGTGCTAGAGAGACGGCAGCCGGGGAGCTGTTTTTT
.	TRBV3-1	TRBJ2-2	TRBD2	CASSGTSGRNTGELFF	TGTGCCAGCAGCGGGACTAGCGGGCGGAACACCGGGGAGCTGTTTTTT
many	TRBV18	TRBJ2-7	.	CASSPIQETYEQYF	TGTGCCAGCTCACCAATACAGGAAACCTACGAGCAGTACTTC